The sequence of this T cell receptor (beta chain) was determined in a study of T cells in Graves' hyperthyroidism and ophthalmopathy. This clonotype was picked up many times. Exclusion followed for patients with uncontrolled infection, other autoimmune disease, pregnancy or lactation. Germline lookup yields CDR1 SGHRS and CDR2 YFSETQ. The CDR3 has 15 amino acids. V gave up 4 bases and J gave up 4 bases, with 16 bases separating them. TCR beta CDR3 region amplification was performed from RNA transcripts. When the TCR CDR3 underwent first-round RT-PCR, the HTBI primer set was used. MiXCR, applied by TCRdb to the multiplex PCR reads, yields one record per CDR3 protein. The table lists 300,000 to 400,000 distinct CDR3 sequences, 15% to 20% of them singletons.

The gene calls are TRBV5-1 and TRBJ2-3; D is possibly TRBD2 (5 bases). The TCR originated in a man younger than 35 with Graves' ophthalmopathy. Material: blood. The CDR3 sequence is CASSPTWGAADTQYF. In DNA, the CDR3 is TGCGCCAGCAGCCCGACGTGGGGAGCCGCAGATACGCAGTATTTT.